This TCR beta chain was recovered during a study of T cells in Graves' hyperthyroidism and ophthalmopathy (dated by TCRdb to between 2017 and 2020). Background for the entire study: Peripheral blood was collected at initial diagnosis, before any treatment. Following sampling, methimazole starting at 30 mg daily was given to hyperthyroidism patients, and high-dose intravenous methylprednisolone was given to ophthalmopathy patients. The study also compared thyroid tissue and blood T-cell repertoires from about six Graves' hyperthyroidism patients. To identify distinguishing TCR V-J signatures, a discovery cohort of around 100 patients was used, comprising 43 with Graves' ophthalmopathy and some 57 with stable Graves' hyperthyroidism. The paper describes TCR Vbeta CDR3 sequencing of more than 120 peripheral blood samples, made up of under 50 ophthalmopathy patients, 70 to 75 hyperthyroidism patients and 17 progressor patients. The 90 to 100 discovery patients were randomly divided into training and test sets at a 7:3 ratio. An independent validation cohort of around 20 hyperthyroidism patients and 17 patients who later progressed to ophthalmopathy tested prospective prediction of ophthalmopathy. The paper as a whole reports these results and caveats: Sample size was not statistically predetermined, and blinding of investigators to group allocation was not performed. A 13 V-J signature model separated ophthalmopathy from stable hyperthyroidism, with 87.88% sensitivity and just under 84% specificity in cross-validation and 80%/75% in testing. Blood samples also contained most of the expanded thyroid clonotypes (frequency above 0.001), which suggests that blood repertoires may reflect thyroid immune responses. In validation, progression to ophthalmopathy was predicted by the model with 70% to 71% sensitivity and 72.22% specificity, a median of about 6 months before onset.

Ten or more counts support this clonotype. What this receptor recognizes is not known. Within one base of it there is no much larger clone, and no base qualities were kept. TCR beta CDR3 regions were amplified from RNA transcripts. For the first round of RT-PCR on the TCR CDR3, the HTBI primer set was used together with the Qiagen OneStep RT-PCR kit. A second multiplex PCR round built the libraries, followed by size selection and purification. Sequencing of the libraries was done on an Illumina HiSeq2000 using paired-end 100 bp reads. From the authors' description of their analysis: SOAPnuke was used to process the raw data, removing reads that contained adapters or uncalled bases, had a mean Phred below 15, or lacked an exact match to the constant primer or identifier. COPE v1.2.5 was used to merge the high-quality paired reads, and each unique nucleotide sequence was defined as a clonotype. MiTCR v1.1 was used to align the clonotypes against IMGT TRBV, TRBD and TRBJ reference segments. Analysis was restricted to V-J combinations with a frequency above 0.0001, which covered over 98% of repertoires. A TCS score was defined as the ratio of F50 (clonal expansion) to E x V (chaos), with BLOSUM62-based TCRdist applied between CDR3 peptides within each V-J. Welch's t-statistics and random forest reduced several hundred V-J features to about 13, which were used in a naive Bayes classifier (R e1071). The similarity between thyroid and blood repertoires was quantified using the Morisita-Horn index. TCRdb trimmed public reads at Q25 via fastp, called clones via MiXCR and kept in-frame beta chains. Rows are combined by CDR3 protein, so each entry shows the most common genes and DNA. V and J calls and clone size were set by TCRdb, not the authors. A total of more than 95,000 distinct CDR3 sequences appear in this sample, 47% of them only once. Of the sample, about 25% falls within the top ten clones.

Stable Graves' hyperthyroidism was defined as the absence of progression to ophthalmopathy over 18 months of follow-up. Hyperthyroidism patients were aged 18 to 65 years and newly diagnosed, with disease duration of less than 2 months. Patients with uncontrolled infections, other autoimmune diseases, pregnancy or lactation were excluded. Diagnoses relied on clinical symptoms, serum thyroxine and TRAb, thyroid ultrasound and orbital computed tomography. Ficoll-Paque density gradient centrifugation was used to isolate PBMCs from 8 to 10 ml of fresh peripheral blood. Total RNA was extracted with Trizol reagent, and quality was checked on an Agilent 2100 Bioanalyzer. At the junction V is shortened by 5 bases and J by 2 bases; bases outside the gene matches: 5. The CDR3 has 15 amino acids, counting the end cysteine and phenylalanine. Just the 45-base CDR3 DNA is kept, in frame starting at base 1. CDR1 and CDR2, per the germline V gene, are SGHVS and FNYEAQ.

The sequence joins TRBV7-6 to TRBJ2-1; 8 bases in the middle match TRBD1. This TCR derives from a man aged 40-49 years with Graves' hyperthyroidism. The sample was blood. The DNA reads TGTGCCAGCAGCACGGGACAGGTCGCCTACAATGAGCAGTTCTTC. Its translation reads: CASSTGQVAYNEQFF.